This T cell receptor (beta chain) appears in the sequencing data of a study of cytomegalovirus exposure and HLA in healthy donors. The PCR employed 60 Vbeta primers together with 13 Jbeta primers. Here immunoSEQ multiplex PCR was the method, and the copy in TCRdb shows in-frame clones only, minus some. The sample consists of 180,000 or so clones, 77% of them appearing once. The V end was cut by 8 bases, the J end by 0 bases, with 14 bases between. Per germline, CDR1 MNHEY and CDR2 SMNVEV (reference sequence). This CDR3 has 15 amino acids. The chain recombines TRBV27 with TRBJ1-3; tentative D call: TRBD1 (6 bases). The sequenced sample consisted of PBMCs. The TCR sequence derives from a man between 18 and 35 years old in good health and CMV-seronegative. The CDR3 nucleotides are TGTGCCAGCCAGATTCCCAGGGGCTCTGGAAACACCATATATTTT. Its translation: CASQIPRGSGNTIYF.